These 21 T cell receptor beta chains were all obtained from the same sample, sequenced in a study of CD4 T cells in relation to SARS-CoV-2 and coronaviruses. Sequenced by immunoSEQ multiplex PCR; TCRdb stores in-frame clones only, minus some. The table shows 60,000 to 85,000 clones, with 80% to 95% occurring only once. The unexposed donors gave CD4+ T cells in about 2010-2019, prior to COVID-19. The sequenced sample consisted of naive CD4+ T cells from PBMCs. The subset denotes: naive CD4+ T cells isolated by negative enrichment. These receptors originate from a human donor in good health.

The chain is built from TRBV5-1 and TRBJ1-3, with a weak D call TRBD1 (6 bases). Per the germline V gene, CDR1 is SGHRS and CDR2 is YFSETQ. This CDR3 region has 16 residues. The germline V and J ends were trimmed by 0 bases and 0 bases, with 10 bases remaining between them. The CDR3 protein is CASSLDRALSGNTIYF. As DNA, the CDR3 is TGCGCCAGCAGCTTGGACAGGGCCCTCTCTGGAAACACCATATATTTT.

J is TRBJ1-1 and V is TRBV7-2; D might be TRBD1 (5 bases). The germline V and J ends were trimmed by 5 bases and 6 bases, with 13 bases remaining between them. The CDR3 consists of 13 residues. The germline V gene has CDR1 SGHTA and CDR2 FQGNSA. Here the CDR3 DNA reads TGTGCCAGCAGCCCCGGGGGGGTCGCTGAAGCTTTCTTT. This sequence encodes CASSPGGVAEAFF. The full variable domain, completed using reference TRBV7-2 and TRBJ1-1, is GAGVSQSPSNKVTEKGKDVELRCDPISGHTALYWYRQSLGQGLEFLIYFQGNSAPDKSGLPSDRFSAERTGGSVSTLTIQRTQQEDSAVYLCASSPGGVAEAFFGQGTRLTVV.

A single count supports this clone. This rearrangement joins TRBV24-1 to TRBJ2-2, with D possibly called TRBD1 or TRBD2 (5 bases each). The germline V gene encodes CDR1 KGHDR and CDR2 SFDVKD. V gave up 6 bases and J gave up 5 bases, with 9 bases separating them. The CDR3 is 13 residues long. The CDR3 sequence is CATSRGDTGELFF. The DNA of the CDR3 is TGTGCCACCAGTCGAGGGGATACCGGGGAGCTGTTTTTT.

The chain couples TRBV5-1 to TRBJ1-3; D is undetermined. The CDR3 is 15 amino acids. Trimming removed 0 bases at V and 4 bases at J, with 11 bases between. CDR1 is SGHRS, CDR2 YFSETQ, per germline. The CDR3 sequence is CASSLEGSAGNTIYF. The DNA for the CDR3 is TGCGCCAGCAGCTTGGAAGGGTCGGCAGGAAACACCATATATTTT.

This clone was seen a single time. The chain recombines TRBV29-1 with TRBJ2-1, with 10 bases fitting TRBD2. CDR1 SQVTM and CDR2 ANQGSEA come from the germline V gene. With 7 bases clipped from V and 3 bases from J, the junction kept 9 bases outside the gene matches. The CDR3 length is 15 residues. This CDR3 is CSADHSGGVYNEQFF. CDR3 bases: TGCAGCGCCGATCACAGCGGGGGGGTCTACAATGAGCAGTTCTTC.

The CDR3 spells CASSRESMNTEAFF. DNA of the CDR3: TGTGCCAGCAGCAGGGAATCTATGAACACTGAAGCTTTCTTT. V gene TRBV7-9 combines with J gene TRBJ1-1; no clear D gene. The CDR3 loop spans 14 amino acids. V was trimmed by 5 bases and J by 0 bases, leaving 10 bases between them. The germline gives CDR1 SEHNR, CDR2 FQNEAQ (reference sequence).

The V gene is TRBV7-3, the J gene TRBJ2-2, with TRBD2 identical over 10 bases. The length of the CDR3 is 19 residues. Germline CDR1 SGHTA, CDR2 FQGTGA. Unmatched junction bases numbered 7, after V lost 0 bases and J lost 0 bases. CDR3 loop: CASSLTGGAGGTNTGELFF. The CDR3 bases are TGTGCCAGCAGCTTAACAGGAGGAGCGGGAGGGACGAACACCGGGGAGCTGTTTTTT.

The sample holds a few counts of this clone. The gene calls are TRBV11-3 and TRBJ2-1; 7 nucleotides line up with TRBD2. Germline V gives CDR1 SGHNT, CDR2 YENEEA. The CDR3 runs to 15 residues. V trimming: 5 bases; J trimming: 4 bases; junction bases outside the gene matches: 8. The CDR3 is CASSRSGEGYNEQFF. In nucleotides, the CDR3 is TGTGCCAGCAGCCGATCGGGGGAGGGGTACAATGAGCAGTTCTTC.

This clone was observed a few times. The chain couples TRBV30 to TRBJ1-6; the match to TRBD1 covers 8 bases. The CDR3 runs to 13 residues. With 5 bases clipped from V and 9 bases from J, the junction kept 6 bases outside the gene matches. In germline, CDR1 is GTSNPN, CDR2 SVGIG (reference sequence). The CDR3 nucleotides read TGTGCCTGGGGACAGGGAATGAGTTCACCCCTCCACTTT. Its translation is CAWGQGMSSPLHF.

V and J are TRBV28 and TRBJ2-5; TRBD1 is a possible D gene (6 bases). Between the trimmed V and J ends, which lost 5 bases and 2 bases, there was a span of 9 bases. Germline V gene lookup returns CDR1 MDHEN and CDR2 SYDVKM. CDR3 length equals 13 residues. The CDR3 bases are TGTGCCAGCAGTAGGGGGTTACAAGAGACCCAGTACTTC. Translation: CASSRGLQETQYF.

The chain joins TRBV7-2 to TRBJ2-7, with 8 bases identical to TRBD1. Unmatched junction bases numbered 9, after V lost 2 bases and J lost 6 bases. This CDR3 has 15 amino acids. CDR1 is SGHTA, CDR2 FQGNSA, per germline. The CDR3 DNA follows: TGTGCCAGCAGCTTATTCCGGCAGGGGGCGGCCGAGCAGTACTTC. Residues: CASSLFRQGAAEQYF. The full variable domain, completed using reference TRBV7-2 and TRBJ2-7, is GAGVSQSPSNKVTEKGKDVELRCDPISGHTALYWYRQSLGQGLEFLIYFQGNSAPDKSGLPSDRFSAERTGGSVSTLTIQRTQQEDSAVYLCASSLFRQGAAEQYFGPGTRLTVT.

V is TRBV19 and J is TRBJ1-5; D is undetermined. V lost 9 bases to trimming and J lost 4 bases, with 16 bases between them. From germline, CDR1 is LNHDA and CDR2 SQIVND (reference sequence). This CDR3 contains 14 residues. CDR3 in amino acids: CASRASTDNQPQHF. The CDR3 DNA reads TGTGCCAGCCGGGCCTCCACCGATAATCAGCCCCAGCATTTT.

CDR3: CASSEAGRADTGELFF. In DNA, the CDR3 is TGTGCCAGCAGTGAAGCGGGCAGGGCGGACACCGGGGAGCTGTTTTTT. This chain uses TRBV2 with TRBJ2-2, with a weak D call TRBD1 (5 bases). Germline CDR1 and CDR2: SNHLY and FYNNEI. The CDR3 totals 16 residues. V lost 0 bases and J 3 bases, leaving 11 bases between the germline ends.

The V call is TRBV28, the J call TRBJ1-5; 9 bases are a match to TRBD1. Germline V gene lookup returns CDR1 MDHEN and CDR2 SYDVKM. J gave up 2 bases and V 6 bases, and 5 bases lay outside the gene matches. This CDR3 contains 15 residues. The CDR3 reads CASRSGDRGNQPQHF. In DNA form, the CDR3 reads TGTGCCAGCAGATCCGGGGACAGGGGCAATCAGCCCCAGCATTTT.

CDR3 DNA: TGTGCCAGCAGTTTGGGCCCTCCCTCCACCGGGGAGCTGTTTTTT. Translation: CASSLGPPSTGELFF. The J gene is TRBJ2-2, the V gene TRBV28; D uncertain. The V end lost 3 bases, the J end lost 4 bases, and 12 bases lay between the germline ends. Germline-derived CDR1 and CDR2 are MDHEN and SYDVKM. CDR3 size: 15 residues. The entire variable domain, with the rest obtained from reference TRBV28 and TRBJ2-2, is as follows: DVKVTQSSRYLVKRTGEKVFLECVQDMDHENMFWYRQDPGLGLRLIYFSYDVKMKEKGDIPEGYSVSREKKERFSLILESASTNQTSMYLCASSLGPPSTGELFFGEGSRLTVL.

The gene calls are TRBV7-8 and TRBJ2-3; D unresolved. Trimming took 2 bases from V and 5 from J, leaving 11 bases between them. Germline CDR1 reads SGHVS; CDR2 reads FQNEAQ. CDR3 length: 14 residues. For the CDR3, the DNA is TGTGCCAGCAGCTTACTAGTGGAGCAAGATACGCAGTATTTT. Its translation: CASSLLVEQDTQYF.

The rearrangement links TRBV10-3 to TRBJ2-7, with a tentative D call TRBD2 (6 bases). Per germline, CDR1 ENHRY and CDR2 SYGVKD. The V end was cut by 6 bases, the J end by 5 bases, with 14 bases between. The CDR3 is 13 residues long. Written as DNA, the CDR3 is TGTGCCATCAGGGAGGGGCAGAACCACGAGCAGTACTTC. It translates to CAIREGQNHEQYF.

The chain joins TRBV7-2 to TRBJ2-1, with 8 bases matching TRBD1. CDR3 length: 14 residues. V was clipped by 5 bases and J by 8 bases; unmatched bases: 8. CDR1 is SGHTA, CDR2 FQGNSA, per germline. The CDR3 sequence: CASSAGQGFHEQFF. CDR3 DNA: TGTGCCAGCAGCGCAGGACAGGGATTCCATGAGCAGTTCTTC.

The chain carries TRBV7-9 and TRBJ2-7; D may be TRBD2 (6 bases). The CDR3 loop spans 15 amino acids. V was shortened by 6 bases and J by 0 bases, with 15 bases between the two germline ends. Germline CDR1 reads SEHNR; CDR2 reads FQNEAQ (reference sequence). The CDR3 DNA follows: TGTGCCAGCAGACAAACGGGGGAAAGCTCCTACGAGCAGTACTTC. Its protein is CASRQTGESSYEQYF.

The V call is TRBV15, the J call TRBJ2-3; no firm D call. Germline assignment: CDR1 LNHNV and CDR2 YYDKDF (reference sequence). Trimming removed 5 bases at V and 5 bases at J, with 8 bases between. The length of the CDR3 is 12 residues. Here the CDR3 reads CATSGWGDTQYF. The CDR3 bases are TGTGCCACCAGCGGGTGGGGAGATACGCAGTATTTT.

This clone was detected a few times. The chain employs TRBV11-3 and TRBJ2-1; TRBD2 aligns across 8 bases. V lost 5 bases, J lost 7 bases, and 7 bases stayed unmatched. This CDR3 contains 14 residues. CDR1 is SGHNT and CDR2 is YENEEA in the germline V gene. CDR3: CASSPGGDRNEQFF. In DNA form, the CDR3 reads TGTGCCAGCAGCCCCGGGGGGGATCGGAATGAGCAGTTCTTC.